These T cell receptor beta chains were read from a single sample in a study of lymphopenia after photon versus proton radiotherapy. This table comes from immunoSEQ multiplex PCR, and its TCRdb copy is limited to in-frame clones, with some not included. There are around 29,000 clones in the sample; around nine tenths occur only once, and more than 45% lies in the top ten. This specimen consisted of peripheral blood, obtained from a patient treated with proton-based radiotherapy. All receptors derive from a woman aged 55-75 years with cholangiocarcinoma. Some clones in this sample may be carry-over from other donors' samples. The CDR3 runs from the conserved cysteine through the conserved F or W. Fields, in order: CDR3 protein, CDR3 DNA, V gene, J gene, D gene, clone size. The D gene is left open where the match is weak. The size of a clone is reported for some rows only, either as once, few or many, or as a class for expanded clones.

cdr3_aa: CASSQQTGNENIQYF
cdr3_nt: TGTGCCAGCAGCCAACAGACAGGGAACGAAAACATTCAGTACTTC
v_call: TRBV4-2
j_call: TRBJ2-4
d_call: TRBD1
clone_size: NA

cdr3_aa: CASSSRGQPQHF
cdr3_nt: TGTGCCAGCAGTTCCAGGGGTCAGCCCCAGCATTTT
v_call: TRBV28
j_call: TRBJ1-5
d_call: NA
clone_size: NA

cdr3_aa: CASTSWRELFF
cdr3_nt: TGTGCCAGCACGAGTTGGCGGGAGCTGTTTTTT
v_call: TRBV6-1
j_call: TRBJ2-2
d_call: NA
clone_size: NA

cdr3_aa: CAISVPRGQPVRSMGYTF
cdr3_nt: TGTGCCATCAGTGTACCCCGTGGACAGCCAGTTCGATCTATGGGCTACACCTTC
v_call: TRBV10-3
j_call: TRBJ1-2
d_call: NA
clone_size: NA

cdr3_aa: CASSLVTRLETQYF
cdr3_nt: TGTGCCAGCAGCTTAGTTACCCGCTTAGAGACCCAGTACTTC
v_call: TRBV7-8
j_call: TRBJ2-5
d_call: NA
clone_size: NA

cdr3_aa: CASMARGILETQYF
cdr3_nt: TGTGCCAGCATGGCCAGGGGAATTTTGGAGACCCAGTACTTC
v_call: TRBV2
j_call: TRBJ2-5
d_call: NA
clone_size: NA

cdr3_aa: CASSSQGAEAEAFF
cdr3_nt: TGCGCCAGCAGCTCACAGGGGGCGGAGGCTGAAGCTTTCTTT
v_call: TRBV5-1
j_call: TRBJ1-1
d_call: TRBD1
clone_size: NA

cdr3_aa: CASSLSTGRDQPQHF
cdr3_nt: TGTGCCAGCAGCTTGTCAACAGGGAGGGATCAGCCCCAGCATTTT
v_call: TRBV7-8
j_call: TRBJ1-5
d_call: NA
clone_size: NA

cdr3_aa: CASSSLTTGGGYTF
cdr3_nt: TGCGCCAGCAGCTCCCTCACGACAGGCGGCGGCTACACCTTC
v_call: TRBV5-1
j_call: TRBJ1-2
d_call: NA
clone_size: NA

cdr3_aa: CAWSPQGQGRFSGNTIYF
cdr3_nt: TGTGCCTGGAGCCCTCAAGGACAGGGCCGATTCTCTGGAAACACCATATATTTT
v_call: TRBV30
j_call: TRBJ1-3
d_call: TRBD1
clone_size: NA

cdr3_aa: CASSPGQRGGTNEKLFF
cdr3_nt: TGCGCCAGCAGCCCAGGACAGCGCGGGGGAACTAATGAAAAACTGTTTTTT
v_call: TRBV5-1
j_call: TRBJ1-4
d_call: NA
clone_size: NA

cdr3_aa: CASSQPRLAGPPPPEYEQYF
cdr3_nt: TGCGCCAGCAGTCAGCCACGACTAGCGGGACCTCCCCCCCCCGAATACGAGCAGTACTTC
v_call: TRBV23-1
j_call: TRBJ2-7
d_call: TRBD2
clone_size: NA

cdr3_aa: CASRGREEPNEQFF
cdr3_nt: TGTGCCAGCAGGGGGCGGGAGGAGCCCAATGAGCAGTTCTTC
v_call: TRBV6-1
j_call: TRBJ2-1
d_call: TRBD2
clone_size: NA

cdr3_aa: CASSIARFASTDTQYF
cdr3_nt: TGTGCCAGTAGTATTGCGCGATTTGCTAGCACAGATACGCAGTATTTT
v_call: TRBV19
j_call: TRBJ2-3
d_call: NA
clone_size: NA

cdr3_aa: CASSSLYNEQFF
cdr3_nt: TGCGCCAGCAGCTCGCTCTACAATGAGCAGTTCTTC
v_call: TRBV5-1
j_call: TRBJ2-1
d_call: NA
clone_size: NA

cdr3_aa: CASSVDTYNEQFF
cdr3_nt: TGTGCCAGCAGCGTGGACACCTACAATGAGCAGTTCTTC
v_call: TRBV7-3
j_call: TRBJ2-1
d_call: NA
clone_size: NA

cdr3_aa: CASSHPDRNGETQYF
cdr3_nt: TGTGCCAGCTCACACCCAGACAGGAATGGAGAGACCCAGTACTTC
v_call: TRBV18
j_call: TRBJ2-5
d_call: NA
clone_size: NA

cdr3_aa: CATSRGVAGYNEQFF
cdr3_nt: TGTGCCACCAGCAGAGGGGTAGCGGGCTACAATGAGCAGTTCTTC
v_call: TRBV15
j_call: TRBJ2-1
d_call: TRBD2
clone_size: once

cdr3_aa: CASSSSSGANVLTF
cdr3_nt: TGTGCCAGCAGCTCCAGCTCTGGGGCCAACGTCCTGACTTTC
v_call: TRBV6-5
j_call: TRBJ2-6
d_call: NA
clone_size: NA

cdr3_aa: CASRNRRDSGYTF
cdr3_nt: TGTGCCAGCAGGAATCGGAGGGACAGTGGCTACACCTTC
v_call: TRBV5-8
j_call: TRBJ1-2
d_call: TRBD1
clone_size: NA

cdr3_aa: CASSKGQSYEQYF
cdr3_nt: TGTGCCAGCAGCAAAGGACAGTCCTACGAGCAGTACTTC
v_call: TRBV11-2
j_call: TRBJ2-7
d_call: NA
clone_size: NA

cdr3_aa: CATRRGDQETQYF
cdr3_nt: TGTGCCACCAGAAGGGGGGACCAAGAGACCCAGTACTTC
v_call: TRBV15
j_call: TRBJ2-5
d_call: NA
clone_size: NA

cdr3_aa: CASRGSSYEQYF
cdr3_nt: TGTGCCAGCAGGGGAAGCTCCTACGAGCAGTACTTC
v_call: TRBV7-2
j_call: TRBJ2-7
d_call: NA
clone_size: once

cdr3_aa: CATSRGRGDQPQHF
cdr3_nt: TGTGCCACCAGCAGGGGCAGGGGCGACCAGCCCCAGCATTTT
v_call: TRBV15
j_call: TRBJ1-5
d_call: NA
clone_size: NA

cdr3_aa: CASSLFDLSPLHF
cdr3_nt: TGTGCCAGCAGCTTATTTGACCTATCACCCCTCCACTTT
v_call: TRBV7-2
j_call: TRBJ1-6
d_call: NA
clone_size: few

cdr3_aa: CATSGLANTGELFF
cdr3_nt: TGTGCCACCAGCGGGTTGGCGAACACCGGGGAGCTGTTTTTT
v_call: TRBV6-4
j_call: TRBJ2-2
d_call: NA
clone_size: NA

cdr3_aa: CARSPEPPGPDTQYF
cdr3_nt: TGTGCCAGAAGCCCGGAGCCCCCGGGGCCAGATACGCAGTATTTT
v_call: TRBV5-3
j_call: TRBJ2-3
d_call: NA
clone_size: NA

cdr3_aa: CATSRGGDEKLFF
cdr3_nt: TGTGCCACCAGCAGAGGGGGGGATGAAAAACTGTTTTTT
v_call: TRBV15
j_call: TRBJ1-4
d_call: NA
clone_size: NA

cdr3_aa: CASSSVSGSITEAFF
cdr3_nt: TGTGCCAGCTCATCCGTCTCTGGGAGTATAACTGAAGCTTTCTTT
v_call: TRBV18
j_call: TRBJ1-1
d_call: NA
clone_size: once

cdr3_aa: CASSPGQTSYGYTF
cdr3_nt: TGTGCCAGCAGCCCGGGACAGACCTCTTATGGCTACACCTTC
v_call: TRBV6-4
j_call: TRBJ1-2
d_call: TRBD1
clone_size: NA

cdr3_aa: CASSGELSLEQYF
cdr3_nt: TGCGCCAGCTCGGGGGAACTGTCTCTCGAGCAGTACTTC
v_call: TRBV5-1
j_call: TRBJ2-7
d_call: NA
clone_size: NA

cdr3_aa: CASSLRPRGRRALYEQYF
cdr3_nt: TGTGCCAGCAGCTTACGGCCCCGGGGCCGGAGGGCCCTTTACGAGCAGTACTTC
v_call: TRBV7-3
j_call: TRBJ2-7
d_call: NA
clone_size: NA

cdr3_aa: CASGRTGGTEAFF
cdr3_nt: TGCGCCAGCGGCAGGACAGGGGGGACTGAAGCTTTCTTT
v_call: TRBV5-1
j_call: TRBJ1-1
d_call: TRBD1
clone_size: NA

cdr3_aa: CASSWLGQGETQYF
cdr3_nt: TGTGCCAGCAGCTGGCTGGGGCAGGGCGAGACCCAGTACTTC
v_call: TRBV7-7
j_call: TRBJ2-5
d_call: NA
clone_size: NA

cdr3_aa: CASSLWVAGPTDTQYF
cdr3_nt: TGTGCCAGCAGCTTATGGGTAGCGGGGCCCACAGATACGCAGTATTTT
v_call: TRBV7-9
j_call: TRBJ2-3
d_call: TRBD2
clone_size: NA

cdr3_aa: CAISGSLQETQYF
cdr3_nt: TGTGCCATCAGCGGGAGCCTCCAAGAGACCCAGTACTTC
v_call: TRBV10-3
j_call: TRBJ2-5
d_call: NA
clone_size: NA

cdr3_aa: CASSEFLADNSPLHF
cdr3_nt: TGTGCCAGCAGTGAATTTTTGGCAGATAATTCACCCCTCCACTTT
v_call: TRBV2
j_call: TRBJ1-6
d_call: NA
clone_size: NA

cdr3_aa: CAWSVTGANVLTF
cdr3_nt: TGTGCCTGGAGCGTTACTGGGGCCAACGTCCTGACTTTC
v_call: TRBV30
j_call: TRBJ2-6
d_call: NA
clone_size: NA

cdr3_aa: CASKPGTTETQYF
cdr3_nt: TGTGCCAGTAAACCCGGGACAACGGAGACCCAGTACTTC
v_call: TRBV19
j_call: TRBJ2-5
d_call: NA
clone_size: NA

cdr3_aa: CASSPQLAPGETQYF
cdr3_nt: TGTGCCAGCAGCCCCCAGCTAGCGCCCGGAGAGACCCAGTACTTC
v_call: TRBV9
j_call: TRBJ2-5
d_call: NA
clone_size: NA

cdr3_aa: CASSLSPGAGGPYNEQFF
cdr3_nt: TGTGCTAGCAGCTTATCCCCCGGAGCGGGGGGTCCCTACAATGAGCAGTTCTTC
v_call: TRBV7-7
j_call: TRBJ2-1
d_call: TRBD2
clone_size: NA

cdr3_aa: CASSAGGFTGELFF
cdr3_nt: TGTGCCAGCAGTGCGGGGGGGTTCACCGGGGAGCTGTTTTTT
v_call: TRBV25-1
j_call: TRBJ2-2
d_call: TRBD2
clone_size: NA

cdr3_aa: CASISLAGYNEQFF
cdr3_nt: TGTGCCAGCATAAGCCTAGCGGGTTACAATGAGCAGTTCTTC
v_call: TRBV27
j_call: TRBJ2-1
d_call: TRBD2
clone_size: NA

cdr3_aa: CASTTPTGGGYNEQFF
cdr3_nt: TGCGCCAGCACAACGCCGACAGGGGGCGGCTACAATGAGCAGTTCTTC
v_call: TRBV10-1
j_call: TRBJ2-1
d_call: TRBD1
clone_size: NA

cdr3_aa: CASSAGHITNTGELFF
cdr3_nt: TGCGCCAGCAGCGCGGGACATATTACGAACACCGGGGAGCTGTTTTTT
v_call: TRBV5-1
j_call: TRBJ2-2
d_call: NA
clone_size: NA

cdr3_aa: CASSVAVESSYEQYF
cdr3_nt: TGTGCCAGCAGCGTAGCGGTGGAGAGCTCCTACGAGCAGTACTTC
v_call: TRBV9
j_call: TRBJ2-7
d_call: NA
clone_size: once

cdr3_aa: CASSPTLGGYNEQFF
cdr3_nt: TGTGCCAGCAGCCCGACTCTCGGCGGGTACAATGAGCAGTTCTTC
v_call: TRBV7-6
j_call: TRBJ2-1
d_call: NA
clone_size: NA

cdr3_aa: CASFASGGKETQYF
cdr3_nt: TGCGCCAGTTTTGCTAGCGGGGGGAAAGAGACCCAGTACTTC
v_call: TRBV5-1
j_call: TRBJ2-5
d_call: TRBD2
clone_size: NA

cdr3_aa: CASSLPGGSSPLHF
cdr3_nt: TGTGCCAGCAGCTTACCGGGAGGAAGTTCACCCCTCCACTTT
v_call: TRBV5-8
j_call: TRBJ1-6
d_call: NA
clone_size: NA

cdr3_aa: CASSLGQGLDYGYTF
cdr3_nt: TGTGCCAGCAGCTTGGGACAGGGGTTGGACTATGGCTACACCTTC
v_call: TRBV7-6
j_call: TRBJ1-2
d_call: TRBD1
clone_size: once

cdr3_aa: CASSLTSGANVLTF
cdr3_nt: TGTGCCAGCAGCTTAACATCAGGGGCCAACGTCCTGACTTTC
v_call: TRBV7-3
j_call: TRBJ2-6
d_call: NA
clone_size: NA

cdr3_aa: CASSLQDKYSSPLHF
cdr3_nt: TGCGCCAGCAGCTTGCAGGACAAGTATTCGTCACCCCTCCACTTT
v_call: TRBV5-1
j_call: TRBJ1-6
d_call: NA
clone_size: NA

cdr3_aa: CASSSNKRGDQDTQYF
cdr3_nt: TGTGCCAGCAGTTCTAATAAGCGGGGGGACCAAGATACGCAGTATTTT
v_call: TRBV27
j_call: TRBJ2-3
d_call: TRBD2
clone_size: NA

cdr3_aa: CASSDPTGPRPYEQYF
cdr3_nt: TGTGCCAGCAGTGACCCTACAGGGCCCAGGCCCTACGAGCAGTACTTC
v_call: TRBV2
j_call: TRBJ2-7
d_call: NA
clone_size: NA